This TCR beta chain was retrieved from a study of blood T cell repertoires in COVID-19. This table comes from immunoSEQ multiplex PCR, and its TCRdb copy is limited to in-frame clones, with some not included. The sample includes 140,000 or so clones, roughly 85% seen only once; the top ten take more than 2%. The CDR3 has 16 amino acids. V lost 5 bases and J 3 bases, leaving 18 bases between the germline ends. The genes are TRBV5-3 and TRBJ1-5; maybe TRBD1 (6 bases). TRBV5-3 counts as an open reading frame of uncertain function. The clonotype was recovered from a human donor with acute or convalescent COVID-19. The donor label of this sample is uncertain. The sample consisted of peripheral blood. This CDR3 reads CARRNNRDTHNQPQHF. In nucleotides, the CDR3 is TGTGCCAGAAGAAATAACCGGGACACCCACAATCAGCCCCAGCATTTT.